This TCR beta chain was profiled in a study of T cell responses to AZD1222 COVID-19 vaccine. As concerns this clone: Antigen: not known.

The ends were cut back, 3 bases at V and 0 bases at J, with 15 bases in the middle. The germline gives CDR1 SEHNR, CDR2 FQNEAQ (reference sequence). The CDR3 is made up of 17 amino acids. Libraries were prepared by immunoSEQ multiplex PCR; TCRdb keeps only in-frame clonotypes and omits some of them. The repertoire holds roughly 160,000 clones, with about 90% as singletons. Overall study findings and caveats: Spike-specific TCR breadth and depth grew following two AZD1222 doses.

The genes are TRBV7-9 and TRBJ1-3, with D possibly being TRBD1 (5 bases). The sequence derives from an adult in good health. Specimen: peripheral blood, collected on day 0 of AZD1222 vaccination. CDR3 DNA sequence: TGTGCCAGCAGCTTTTTGGCAGGGACGAGCTCTGGAAACACCATATATTTT. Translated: CASSFLAGTSSGNTIYF. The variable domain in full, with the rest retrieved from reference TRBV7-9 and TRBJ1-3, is DTGVSQNPRHKITKRGQNVTFRCDPISEHNRLYWYRQTLGQGPEFLTYFQNEAQLEKSRLLSDRFSAERPKGSFSTLEIQRTEQGDSAMYLCASSFLAGTSSGNTIYFGEGSWLTVV.